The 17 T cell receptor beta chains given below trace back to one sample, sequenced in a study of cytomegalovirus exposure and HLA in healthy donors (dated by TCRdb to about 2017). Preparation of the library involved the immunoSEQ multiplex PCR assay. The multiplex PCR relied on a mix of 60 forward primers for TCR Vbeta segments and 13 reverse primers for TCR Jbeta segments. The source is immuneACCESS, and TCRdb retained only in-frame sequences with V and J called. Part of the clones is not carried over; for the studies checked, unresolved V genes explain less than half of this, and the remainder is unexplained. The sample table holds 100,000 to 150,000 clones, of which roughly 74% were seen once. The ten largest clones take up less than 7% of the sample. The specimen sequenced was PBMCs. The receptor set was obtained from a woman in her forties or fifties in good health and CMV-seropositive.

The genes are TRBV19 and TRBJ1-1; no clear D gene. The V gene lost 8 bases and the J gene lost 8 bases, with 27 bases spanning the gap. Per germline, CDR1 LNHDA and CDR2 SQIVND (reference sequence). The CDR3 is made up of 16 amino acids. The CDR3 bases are TGTGCCAGTGACAACCGAAGGCAGTCTCACGCTTGGGAAGCTTTCTTT. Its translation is CASDNRRQSHAWEAFF.

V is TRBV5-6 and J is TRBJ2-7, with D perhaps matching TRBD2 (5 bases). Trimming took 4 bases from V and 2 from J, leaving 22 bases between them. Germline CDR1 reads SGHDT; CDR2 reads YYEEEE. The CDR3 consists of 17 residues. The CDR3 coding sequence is TGTGCCAGCAGCCCCGTTCGGACGAGGGTCTTCACCTACGAGCAGTACTTC. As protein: CASSPVRTRVFTYEQYF.

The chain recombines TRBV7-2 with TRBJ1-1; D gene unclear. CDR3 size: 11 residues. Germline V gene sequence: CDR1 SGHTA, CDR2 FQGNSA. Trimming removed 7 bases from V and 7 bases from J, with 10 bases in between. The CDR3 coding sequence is TGTGCCAGCACCGTCCCCGGTGAAGCTTTCTTT. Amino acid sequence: CASTVPGEAFF.

In DNA, the CDR3 is TGCGCCAGCAGCCAAGTAAGCGGGACAGGGCACTACGAGCAGTACTTC. Translating gives CASSQVSGTGHYEQYF. The J gene is TRBJ2-7, the V gene TRBV4-1, with 9 bases aligning to TRBD1. The V segment lost 1 base and the J segment 3 bases; nucleotides outside the gene matches: 7. The length of the CDR3 is 16 residues. Germline V CDR1 and CDR2: MGHRA, YSYEKL.

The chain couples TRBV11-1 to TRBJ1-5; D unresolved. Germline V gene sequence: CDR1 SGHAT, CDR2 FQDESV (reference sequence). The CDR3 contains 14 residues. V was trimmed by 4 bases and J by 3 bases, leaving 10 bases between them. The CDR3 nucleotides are TGTGCCAGCAGCTCGGGTGGTCCCAATCAGCCCCAGCATTTT. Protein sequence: CASSSGGPNQPQHF.

The CDR3 protein is CAWTPSGGLSYNEQFF. The CDR3 DNA is TGTGCCTGGACACCGAGCGGGGGCCTCTCCTACAATGAGCAGTTCTTC. The chain joins TRBV30 to TRBJ2-1; 8 bases map to TRBD2. The CDR3 contains 16 residues. CDR1 and CDR2 from the germline V gene are GTSNPN and SVGIG (reference sequence). Trimming at V came to 4 bases and at J to 0 bases, leaving 8 bases not matched to a gene.

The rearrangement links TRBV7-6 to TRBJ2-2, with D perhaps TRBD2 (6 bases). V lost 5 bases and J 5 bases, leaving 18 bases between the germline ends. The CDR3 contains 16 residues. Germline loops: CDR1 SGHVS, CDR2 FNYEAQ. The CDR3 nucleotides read TGTGCCAGCAGCCCCGTCGCCTGGAGGGAGACCGGGGAGCTGTTTTTT. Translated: CASSPVAWRETGELFF.

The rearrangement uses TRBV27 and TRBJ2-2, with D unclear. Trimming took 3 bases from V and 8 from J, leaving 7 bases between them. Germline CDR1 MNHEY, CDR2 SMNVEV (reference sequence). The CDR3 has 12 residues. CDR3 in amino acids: CASSFPGGELFF. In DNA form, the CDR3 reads TGTGCCAGCAGTTTCCCCGGGGGGGAGCTGTTTTTT.

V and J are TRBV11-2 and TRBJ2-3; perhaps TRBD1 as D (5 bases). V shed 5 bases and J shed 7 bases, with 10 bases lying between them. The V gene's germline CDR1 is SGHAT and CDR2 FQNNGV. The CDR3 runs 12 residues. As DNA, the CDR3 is TGTGCCAGCAGCCTTCAGGGCAATACGCAGTATTTT. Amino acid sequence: CASSLQGNTQYF.

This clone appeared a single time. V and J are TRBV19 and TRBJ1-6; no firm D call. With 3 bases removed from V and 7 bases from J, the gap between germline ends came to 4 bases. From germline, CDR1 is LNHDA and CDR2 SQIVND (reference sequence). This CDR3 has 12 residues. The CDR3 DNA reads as TGTGCCAGTAGTATCCAGAATTCACCCCTCCACTTT. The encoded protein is CASSIQNSPLHF. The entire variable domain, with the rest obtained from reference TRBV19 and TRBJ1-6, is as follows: DGGITQSPKYLFRKEGQNVTLSCEQNLNHDAMYWYRQDPGQGLRLIYYSQIVNDFQKGDIAEGYSVSREKKESFPLTVTSAQKNPTAFYLCASSIQNSPLHFGNGTRLTVT.

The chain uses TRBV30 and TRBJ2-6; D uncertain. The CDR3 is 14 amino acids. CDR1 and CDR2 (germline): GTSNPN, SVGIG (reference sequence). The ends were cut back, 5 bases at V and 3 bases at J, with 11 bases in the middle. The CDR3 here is CAWDATYGANVLTF. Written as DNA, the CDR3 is TGTGCCTGGGATGCCACTTATGGGGCCAACGTCCTGACTTTC.

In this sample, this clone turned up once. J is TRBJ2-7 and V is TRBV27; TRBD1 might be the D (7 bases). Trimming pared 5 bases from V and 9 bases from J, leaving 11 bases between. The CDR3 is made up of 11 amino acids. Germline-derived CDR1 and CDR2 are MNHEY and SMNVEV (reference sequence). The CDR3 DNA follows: TGTGCCAGCAGTGGAGGGACAGCGCAGTACTTC. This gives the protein CASSGGTAQYF.

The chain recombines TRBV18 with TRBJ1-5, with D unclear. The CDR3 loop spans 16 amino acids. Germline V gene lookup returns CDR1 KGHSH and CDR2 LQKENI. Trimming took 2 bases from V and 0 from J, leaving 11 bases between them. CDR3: CASSPNVAGSNQPQHF. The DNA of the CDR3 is TGTGCCAGCTCACCAAACGTTGCGGGTAGCAATCAGCCCCAGCATTTT.

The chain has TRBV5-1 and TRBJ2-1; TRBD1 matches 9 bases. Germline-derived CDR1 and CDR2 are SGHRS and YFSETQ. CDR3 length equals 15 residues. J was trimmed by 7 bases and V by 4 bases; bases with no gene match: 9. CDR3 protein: CASSPTGGGQNEQFF. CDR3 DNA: TGCGCCAGCAGCCCGACAGGGGGTGGACAGAATGAGCAGTTCTTC. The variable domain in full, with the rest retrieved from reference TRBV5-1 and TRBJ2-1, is KAGVTQTPRYLIKTRGQQVTLSCSPISGHRSVSWYQQTPGQGLQFLFEYFSETQRNKGNFPGRFSGRQFSNSRSEMNVSTLELGDSALYLCASSPTGGGQNEQFFGPGTRLTVL.

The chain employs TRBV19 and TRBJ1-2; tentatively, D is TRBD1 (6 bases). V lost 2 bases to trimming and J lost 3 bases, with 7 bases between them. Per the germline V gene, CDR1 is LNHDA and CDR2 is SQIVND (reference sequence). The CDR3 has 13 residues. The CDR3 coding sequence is TGTGCCAGTAGTATATCAGGGGACTATGGCTACACCTTC. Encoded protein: CASSISGDYGYTF.

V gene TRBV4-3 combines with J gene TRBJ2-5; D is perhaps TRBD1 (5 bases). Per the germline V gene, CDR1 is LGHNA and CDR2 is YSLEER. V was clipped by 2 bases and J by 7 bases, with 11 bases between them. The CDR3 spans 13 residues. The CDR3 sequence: CASSQRSRGTQYF. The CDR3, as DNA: TGCGCCAGCAGCCAAAGGAGTAGGGGGACCCAGTACTTC.

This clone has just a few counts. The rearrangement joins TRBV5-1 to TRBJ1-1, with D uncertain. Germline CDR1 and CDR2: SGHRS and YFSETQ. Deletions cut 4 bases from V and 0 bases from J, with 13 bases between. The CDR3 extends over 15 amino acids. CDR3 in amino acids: CASSPEGIMNTEAFF. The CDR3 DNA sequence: TGCGCCAGCAGCCCCGAGGGCATAATGAACACTGAAGCTTTCTTT.